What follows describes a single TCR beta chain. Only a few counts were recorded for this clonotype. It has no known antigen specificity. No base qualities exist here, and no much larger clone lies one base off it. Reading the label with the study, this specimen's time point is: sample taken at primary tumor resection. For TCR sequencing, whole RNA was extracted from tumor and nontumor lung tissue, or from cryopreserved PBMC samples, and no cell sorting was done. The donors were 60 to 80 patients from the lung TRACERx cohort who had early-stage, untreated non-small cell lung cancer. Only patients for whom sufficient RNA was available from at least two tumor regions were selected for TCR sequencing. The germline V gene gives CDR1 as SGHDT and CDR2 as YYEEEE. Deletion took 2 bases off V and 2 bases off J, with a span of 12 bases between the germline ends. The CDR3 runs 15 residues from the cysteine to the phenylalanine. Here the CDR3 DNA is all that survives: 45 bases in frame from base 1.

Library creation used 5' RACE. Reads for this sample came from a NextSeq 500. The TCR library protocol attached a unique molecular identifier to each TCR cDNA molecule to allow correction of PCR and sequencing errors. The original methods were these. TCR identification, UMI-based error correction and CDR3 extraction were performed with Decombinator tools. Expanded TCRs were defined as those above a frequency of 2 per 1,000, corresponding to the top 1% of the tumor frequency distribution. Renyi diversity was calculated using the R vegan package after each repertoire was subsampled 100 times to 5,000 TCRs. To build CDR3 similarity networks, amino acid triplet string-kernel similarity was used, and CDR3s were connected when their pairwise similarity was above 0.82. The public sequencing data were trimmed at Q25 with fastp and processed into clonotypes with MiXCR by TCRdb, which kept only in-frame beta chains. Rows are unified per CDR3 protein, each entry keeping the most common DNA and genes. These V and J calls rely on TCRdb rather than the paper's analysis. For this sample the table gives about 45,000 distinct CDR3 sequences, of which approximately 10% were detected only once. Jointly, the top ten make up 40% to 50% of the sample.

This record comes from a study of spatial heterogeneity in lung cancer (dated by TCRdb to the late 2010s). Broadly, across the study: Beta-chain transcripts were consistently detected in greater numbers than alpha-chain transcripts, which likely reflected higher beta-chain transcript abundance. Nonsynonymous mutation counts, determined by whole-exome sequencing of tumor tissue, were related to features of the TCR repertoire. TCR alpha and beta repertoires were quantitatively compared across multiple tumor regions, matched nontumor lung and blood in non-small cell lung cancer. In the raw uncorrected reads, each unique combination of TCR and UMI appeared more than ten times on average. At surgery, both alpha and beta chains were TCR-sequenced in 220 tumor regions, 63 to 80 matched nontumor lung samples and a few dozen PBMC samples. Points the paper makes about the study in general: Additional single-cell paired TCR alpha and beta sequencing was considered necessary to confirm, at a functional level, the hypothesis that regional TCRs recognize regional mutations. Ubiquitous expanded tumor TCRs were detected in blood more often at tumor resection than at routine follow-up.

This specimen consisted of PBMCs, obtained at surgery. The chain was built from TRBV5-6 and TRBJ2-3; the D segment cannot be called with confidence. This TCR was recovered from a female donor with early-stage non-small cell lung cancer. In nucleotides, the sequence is TGTGCCAGCAGCTTTTCAGGCAGACTCACAGATACGCAGTATTTT. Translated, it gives CASSFSGRLTDTQYF.